A single sample gave rise to the 10 T cell receptor beta chains below, sequenced in a study of liver allograft versus peripheral blood T cells. Study in general: Comparing T cell receptor repertoires in transplanted livers with those in recipients' peripheral blood was part of the design.

TCRdb re-called the reads through MiXCR, storing one row per CDR3 protein. The sample has approximately 8,600 distinct CDR3 sequences, 16% seen once; the top ten hold over 1.5%. The receptors stem from a human patient who had a liver transplant. Some T cells may arise from the graft donor.

The gene calls are TRBV6-5 and TRBJ1-2, with a tentative D call TRBD1 (6 bases). This CDR3 spans 15 amino acids. The V and J ends lost 3 bases and 4 bases respectively, with 15 bases between them. From germline, CDR1 is MNHEY and CDR2 SVGAGI. The CDR3 DNA reads as TGTGCCAGCAGTTATCGGGGGGGGGGGGCCTATGGCTACACCTTC. It specifies CASSYRGGGAYGYTF.

Judged by abundance, this clonotype is medium-sized. V is TRBV20-1 and J is TRBJ1-2; D is unresolved. V dropped 3 bases and J dropped 3 bases, with 11 bases sitting between them. The CDR3 contains 13 residues. CDR1 is DFQATT and CDR2 is SNEGSKA in the germline V gene (reference sequence). The CDR3 protein is CSASPGFYYGYTF. The DNA for the CDR3 is TGCAGTGCTAGCCCGGGATTTTACTATGGCTACACCTTC.

This clonotype appeared many times. The genes are TRBV19 and TRBJ1-4; D is ambiguous. CDR1 is LNHDA and CDR2 is SQIVND in the germline V gene (reference sequence). The germline V and J ends were trimmed by 2 bases and 14 bases, with 15 bases remaining between them. This CDR3 comprises 13 residues. This CDR3 reads CASSINPNTPLFF. CDR3 DNA sequence: TGTGCCAGTAGTATAAATCCTAATACACCGCTGTTTTTT. The variable domain in full, with the rest retrieved from reference TRBV19 and TRBJ1-4, is DGGITQSPKYLFRKEGQNVTLSCEQNLNHDAMYWYRQDPGQGLRLIYYSQIVNDFQKGDIAEGYSVSREKKESFPLTVTSAQKNPTAFYLCASSINPNTPLFFGSGTQLSVL.

By proportion, this clonotype is medium-sized. The chain joins TRBV6-5 to TRBJ1-1; D not certain. Between the trimmed V and J ends, which lost 2 bases and 2 bases, there was a span of 6 bases. This CDR3 is 13 amino acids long. Per the germline V gene, CDR1 is MNHEY and CDR2 is SVGAGI. The CDR3 spells CASSYGRNTEAFF. The CDR3 DNA follows: TGTGCCAGCAGTTACGGCCGTAACACTGAAGCTTTCTTT.

This clonotype came up many times. This rearrangement joins TRBV12-3 or TRBV12-4 to TRBJ1-3; no reliable D call. The CDR3 has 15 residues. The V and J ends lost 6 bases and 0 bases respectively, with 12 bases between them. The CDR3 DNA is TGTGCCAGCAGCGCTAGGGTGTCCTCTGGAAACACCATATATTTT. Its protein product is CASSARVSSGNTIYF.

This clonotype was counted many times. The chain carries TRBV20-1 and TRBJ1-2, with unresolved D. Germline V gene lookup returns CDR1 DFQATT and CDR2 SNEGSKA (reference sequence). The CDR3 spans 13 residues. Trimming took off 0 bases at V and 6 bases at J, with 11 bases between the two ends. CDR3 loop: CSARDRVRDGYTF. CDR3 DNA: TGCAGTGCTAGAGATCGAGTTCGGGATGGCTACACCTTC.

In this sample, this clonotype is medium-sized. This chain uses TRBV12-3 or TRBV12-4 with TRBJ1-4; no clear D gene. This CDR3 has 14 amino acids. Trimming stripped 6 bases from V and 8 bases from J, with 16 bases between. The CDR3 spells CASSRRSEGEKLFF. For the CDR3, the DNA is TGTGCCAGCAGCCGGAGATCCGAAGGCGAAAAACTGTTTTTT.

The chain carries TRBV14 and TRBJ1-2; 11 bases fit TRBD1. CDR3 length: 14 residues. V lost 9 bases, J lost 7 bases, and 10 bases stayed unmatched. The germline CDR1 and CDR2 sequences are SGHDN and FVKESK. CDR3 DNA sequence: TGTGCCAGTAGAACCCCGGGACAGGGGGTTGGCTACACCTTC. It is translated as CASRTPGQGVGYTF.

The chain carries TRBV2 and TRBJ1-5; D gene uncertain. This CDR3 spans 13 amino acids. Germline CDR1 reads SNHLY; CDR2 reads FYNNEI. Trimming stripped 4 bases from V and 4 bases from J, with 8 bases between. The CDR3 sequence is CASSVGSNQPQHF. The CDR3 bases are TGTGCCAGCAGTGTGGGATCTAATCAGCCCCAGCATTTT.

By its share, this clonotype is medium-sized. The chain employs TRBV6-5 and TRBJ1-2; D gene uncertain. Germline CDR1 MNHEY, CDR2 SVGAGI. This CDR3 contains 15 residues. V lost 0 bases and J lost 3, with 11 bases in between. The CDR3 DNA reads TGTGCCAGCAGTTACTCGGCCCTGGGAGACTATGGCTACACCTTC. Its translation is CASSYSALGDYGYTF.